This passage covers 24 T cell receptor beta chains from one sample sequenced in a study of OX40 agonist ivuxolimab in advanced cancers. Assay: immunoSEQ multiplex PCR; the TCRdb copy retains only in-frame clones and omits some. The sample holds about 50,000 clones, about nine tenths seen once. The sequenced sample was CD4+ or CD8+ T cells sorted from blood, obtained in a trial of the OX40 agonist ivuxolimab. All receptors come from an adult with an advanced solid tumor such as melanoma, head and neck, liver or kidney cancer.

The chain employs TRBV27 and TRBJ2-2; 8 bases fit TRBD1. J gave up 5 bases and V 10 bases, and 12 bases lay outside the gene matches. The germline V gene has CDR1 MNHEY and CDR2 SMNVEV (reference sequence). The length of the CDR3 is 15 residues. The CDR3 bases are TGTGCCACCGCAGAGGGGACAGGAGGAACCGGGGAGCTGTTTTTT. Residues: CATAEGTGGTGELFF.

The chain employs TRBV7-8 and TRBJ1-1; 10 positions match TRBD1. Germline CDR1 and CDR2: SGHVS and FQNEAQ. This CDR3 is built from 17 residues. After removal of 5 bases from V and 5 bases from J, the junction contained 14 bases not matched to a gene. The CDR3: CASSPYVGDRGLTEAFF. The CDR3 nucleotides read TGTGCCAGCAGCCCGTATGTCGGAGACAGGGGGCTTACTGAAGCTTTCTTT.

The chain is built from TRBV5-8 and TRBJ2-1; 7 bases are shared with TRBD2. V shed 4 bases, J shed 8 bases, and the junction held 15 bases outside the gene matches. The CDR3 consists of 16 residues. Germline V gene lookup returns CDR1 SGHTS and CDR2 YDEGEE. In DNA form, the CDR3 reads TGTGCCAGCAGCGTAGACCGGGACTACAGCCCCGATGAGCAGTTCTTC. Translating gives CASSVDRDYSPDEQFF.

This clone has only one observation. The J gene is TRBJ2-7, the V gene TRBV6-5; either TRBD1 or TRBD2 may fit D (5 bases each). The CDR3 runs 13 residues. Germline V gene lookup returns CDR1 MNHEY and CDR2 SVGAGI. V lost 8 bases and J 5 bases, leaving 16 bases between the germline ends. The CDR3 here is CASSPLGRDEQYF. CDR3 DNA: TGTGCCAGCTCCCCGTTGGGGCGGGACGAGCAGTACTTC.

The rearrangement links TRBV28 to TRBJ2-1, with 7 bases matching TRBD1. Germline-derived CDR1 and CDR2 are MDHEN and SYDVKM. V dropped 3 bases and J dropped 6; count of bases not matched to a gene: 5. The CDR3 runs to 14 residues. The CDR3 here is CASSLVQGVNEQFF. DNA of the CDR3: TGTGCCAGCAGTTTGGTTCAGGGGGTCAATGAGCAGTTCTTC.

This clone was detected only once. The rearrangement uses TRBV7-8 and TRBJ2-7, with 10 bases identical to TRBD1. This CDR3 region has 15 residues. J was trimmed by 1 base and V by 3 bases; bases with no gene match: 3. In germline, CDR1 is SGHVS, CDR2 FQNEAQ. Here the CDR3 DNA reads TGTGCCAGCAGCTTGGGACAGGGGAATTCCTACGAGCAGTACTTC. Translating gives CASSLGQGNSYEQYF.

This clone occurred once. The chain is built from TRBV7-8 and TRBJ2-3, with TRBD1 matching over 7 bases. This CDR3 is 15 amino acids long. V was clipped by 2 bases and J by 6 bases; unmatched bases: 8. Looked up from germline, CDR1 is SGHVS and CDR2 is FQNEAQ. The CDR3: CASSLTTGSYDTQYF. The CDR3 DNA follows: TGTGCCAGCAGCTTAACGACAGGGTCATACGATACGCAGTATTTT.

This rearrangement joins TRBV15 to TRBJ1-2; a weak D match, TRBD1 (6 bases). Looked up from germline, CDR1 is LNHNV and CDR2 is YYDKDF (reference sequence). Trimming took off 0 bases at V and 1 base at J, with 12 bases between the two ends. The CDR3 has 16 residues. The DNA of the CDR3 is TGTGCCACCAGCAGAGATCAAATAGGGGGTAACTATGGCTACACCTTC. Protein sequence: CATSRDQIGGNYGYTF.

DNA for the CDR3: TGCGCCAGCAGCCAGGTTTGGGTCTCTGGAAACACCATATATTTT. Protein sequence: CASSQVWVSGNTIYF. This chain joins TRBV4-3 and TRBJ1-3; no clear D gene. CDR3 size: 15 residues. V was cut by 3 bases and J by 0 bases, with 9 bases left in between. Germline CDR1 LGHNA, CDR2 YSLEER.

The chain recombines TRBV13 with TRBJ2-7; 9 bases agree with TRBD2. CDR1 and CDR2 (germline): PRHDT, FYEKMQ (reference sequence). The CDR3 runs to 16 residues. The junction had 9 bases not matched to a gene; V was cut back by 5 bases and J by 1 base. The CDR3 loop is CASSPWAGGRSYEQYF. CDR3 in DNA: TGTGCCAGCAGCCCGTGGGCGGGAGGGCGATCCTACGAGCAGTACTTC.

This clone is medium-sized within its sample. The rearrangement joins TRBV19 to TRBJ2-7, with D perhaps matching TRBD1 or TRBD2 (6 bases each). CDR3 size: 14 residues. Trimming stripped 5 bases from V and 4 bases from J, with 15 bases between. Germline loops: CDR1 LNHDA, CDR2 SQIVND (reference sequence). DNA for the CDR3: TGTGCCAGTAGTTCCCTCCGGGGGCGTTACGAGCAGTACTTC. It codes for CASSSLRGRYEQYF.

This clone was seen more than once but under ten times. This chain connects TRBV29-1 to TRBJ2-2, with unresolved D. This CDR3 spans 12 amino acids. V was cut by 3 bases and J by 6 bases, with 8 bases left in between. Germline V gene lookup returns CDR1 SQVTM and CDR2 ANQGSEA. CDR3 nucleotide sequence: TGCAGCGTTGATGAGAGGTCCGGGGAGCTGTTTTTT. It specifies CSVDERSGELFF.

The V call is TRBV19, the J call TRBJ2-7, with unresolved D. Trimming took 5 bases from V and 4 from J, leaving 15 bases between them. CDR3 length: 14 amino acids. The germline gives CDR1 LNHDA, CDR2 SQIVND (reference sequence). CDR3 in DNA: TGTGCCAGTAGTTCCGGGCCCCTGGATTACGAGCAGTACTTC. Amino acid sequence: CASSSGPLDYEQYF.

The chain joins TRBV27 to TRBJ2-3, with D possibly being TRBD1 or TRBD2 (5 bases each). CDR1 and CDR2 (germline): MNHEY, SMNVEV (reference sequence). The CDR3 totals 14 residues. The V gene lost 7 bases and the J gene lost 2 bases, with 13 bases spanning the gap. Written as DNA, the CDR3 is TGTGCCAGCACCCGGGGCAGGGACACAGATACGCAGTATTTT. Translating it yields CASTRGRDTDTQYF.

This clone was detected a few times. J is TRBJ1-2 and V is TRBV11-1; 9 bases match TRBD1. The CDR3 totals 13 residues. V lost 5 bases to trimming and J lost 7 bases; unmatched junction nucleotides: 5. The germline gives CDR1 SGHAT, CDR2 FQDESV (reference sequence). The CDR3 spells CASSRGQGPGYTF. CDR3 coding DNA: TGTGCCAGCAGCCGTGGACAGGGGCCTGGCTACACCTTC.

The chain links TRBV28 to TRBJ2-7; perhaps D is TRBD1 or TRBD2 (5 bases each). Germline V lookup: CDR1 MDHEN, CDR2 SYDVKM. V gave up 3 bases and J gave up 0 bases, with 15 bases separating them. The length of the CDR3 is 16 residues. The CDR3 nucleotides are TGTGCCAGCAGTTTCCGGATTCTGGGGACCTCCTACGAGCAGTACTTC. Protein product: CASSFRILGTSYEQYF.

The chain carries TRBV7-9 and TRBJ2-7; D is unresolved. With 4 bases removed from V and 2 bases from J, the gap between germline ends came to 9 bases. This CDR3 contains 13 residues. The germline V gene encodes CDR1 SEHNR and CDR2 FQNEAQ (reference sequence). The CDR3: CASSSPRTYEQYF. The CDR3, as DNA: TGTGCCAGCAGCTCCCCGCGGACCTACGAGCAGTACTTC.

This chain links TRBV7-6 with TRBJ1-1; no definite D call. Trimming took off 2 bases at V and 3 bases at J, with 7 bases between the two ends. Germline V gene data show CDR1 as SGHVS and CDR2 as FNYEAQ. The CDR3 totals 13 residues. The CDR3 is CASSLREDTEAFF. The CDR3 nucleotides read TGTGCCAGCAGCTTACGCGAGGACACTGAAGCTTTCTTT.

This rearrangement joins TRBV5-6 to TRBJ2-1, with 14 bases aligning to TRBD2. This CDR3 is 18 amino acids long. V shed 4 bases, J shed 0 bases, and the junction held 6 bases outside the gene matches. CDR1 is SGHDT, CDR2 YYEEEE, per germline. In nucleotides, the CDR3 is TGTGCCAGCAGCCACCTCGGGACTAGCGGGAGCTCCTACAATGAGCAGTTCTTC. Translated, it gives CASSHLGTSGSSYNEQFF.

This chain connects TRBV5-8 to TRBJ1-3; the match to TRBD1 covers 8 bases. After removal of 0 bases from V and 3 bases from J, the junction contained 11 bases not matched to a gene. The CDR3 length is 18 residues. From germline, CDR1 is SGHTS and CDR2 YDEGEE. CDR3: CASSLVFDRGFFGNTIYF. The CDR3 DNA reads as TGTGCCAGCAGCTTGGTATTCGACAGGGGATTTTTTGGAAACACCATATATTTT.

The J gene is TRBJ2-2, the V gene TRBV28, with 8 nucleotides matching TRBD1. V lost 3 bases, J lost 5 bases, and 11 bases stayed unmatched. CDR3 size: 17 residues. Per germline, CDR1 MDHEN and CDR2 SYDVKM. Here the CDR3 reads CASSFGPGQDLTGELFF. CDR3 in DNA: TGTGCCAGCAGTTTCGGCCCGGGACAGGATTTAACCGGGGAGCTGTTTTTT.

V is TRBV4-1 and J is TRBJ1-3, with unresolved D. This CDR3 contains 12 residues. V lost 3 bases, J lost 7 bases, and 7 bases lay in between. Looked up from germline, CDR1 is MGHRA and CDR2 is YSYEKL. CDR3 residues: CASSHADNTIYF. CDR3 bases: TGCGCCAGCAGCCATGCTGACAACACCATATATTTT.

DNA of the CDR3: TGTGCCAGCACCGTGCCCAGTCTTGGGCCTCCACTCGGGCAGTACTTC. Protein sequence: CASTVPSLGPPLGQYF. V is TRBV11-2 and J is TRBJ2-7; D not certain. V was cut by 7 bases and J by 9 bases, with 28 bases left in between. This CDR3 region has 16 residues. Germline V CDR1 and CDR2: SGHAT, FQNNGV.

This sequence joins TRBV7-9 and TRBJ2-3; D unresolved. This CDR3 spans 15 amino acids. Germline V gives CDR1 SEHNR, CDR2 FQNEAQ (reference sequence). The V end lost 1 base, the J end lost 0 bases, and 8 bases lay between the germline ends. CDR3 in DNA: TGTGCCAGCAGCTTAGGGCGGAGTAGCACAGATACGCAGTATTTT. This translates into CASSLGRSSTDTQYF.